This is a list of T cell receptor beta chains from one sample in a study of naive and memory T cell subsets. TCRdb redid the calling of the UMI-ligation and nested PCR reads with MiXCR, one entry per CDR3 protein. The sample has tens of thousands of distinct CDR3 sequences, approximately 10% seen once. Input material: naive CD4+ T cells from blood. Receptor source: a human donor in good health. CDR3s include the opening cysteine and the closing phenylalanine or tryptophan. The order of the fields is CDR3 length, clone size, J gene, D gene, V gene, CDR3 protein, CDR3 DNA. A D gene is named only where the DNA matches it firmly. Clone size, where shown, is once, few, many, or a class for clones that have expanded.

>14|few|TRBJ2-7|NA|TRBV12-3/TRBV12-4
CASSLGRRAYEQYF
TGTGCCAGCAGTTTGGGCAGGCGAGCCTACGAGCAGTACTTC
>12|NA|TRBJ2-7|NA|TRBV2
CASRSTGFEQYF
TGTGCCAGCAGATCCACAGGGTTCGAGCAGTACTTC
>15|NA|TRBJ2-3|TRBD1|TRBV12-3/TRBV12-4
CASTLGQARTDTQDF
TGTGCCAGCACCCTGGGACAGGCACGCACAGATACGCAGGATTTT
>15|few|TRBJ2-5|NA|TRBV18
CASSPDRSVMETQYF
TGTGCCAGCTCACCAGACAGGTCGGTTATGGAGACCCAGTACTTC
>14|few|TRBJ1-5|NA|TRBV2
CASSVEGSNQPQHF
TGTGCCAGCAGTGTCGAGGGTAGCAATCAGCCCCAGCATTTT
>15|NA|TRBJ2-3|NA|TRBV7-3
CASSLLGGPEDTQYF
TGTGCCAGCAGCTTATTGGGGGGGCCTGAAGATACGCAGTATTTT
>13|NA|TRBJ1-1|TRBD1|TRBV12-3/TRBV12-4
CASSLRDRVTAFF
TGTGCCAGCAGTCTCCGGGACAGGGTTACGGCTTTCTTT
>14|many|TRBJ2-2|NA|TRBV15
CATSAPLGTGELFF
TGTGCCACCAGCGCGCCCCTGGGCACCGGGGAGCTGTTTTTT
>14|few|TRBJ1-4|NA|TRBV30
CAWKGGSTNEKLFF
TGTGCCTGGAAGGGGGGGTCAACTAATGAAAAACTGTTTTTT
>15|many|TRBJ2-3|NA|TRBV6-4
CASSPRLSSTDTQYF
TGTGCCAGCAGTCCAAGACTATCTAGCACAGATACGCAGTATTTT
>15|many|TRBJ2-3|TRBD2|TRBV18
CASSETSLSTDTQYF
TGTGCCAGCTCAGAGACTAGCCTATCTACAGATACGCAGTATTTT
>15|few|TRBJ2-1|NA|TRBV5-1
CASSLITVGLNEQFF
TGCGCCAGCAGCCTAATAACCGTGGGTCTCAATGAGCAGTTCTTC
>15|few|TRBJ1-4|TRBD1|TRBV5-6
CASSLGLDRGGKLFF
TGTGCCAGCAGCTTGGGCTTGGACAGGGGTGGAAAACTGTTTTTT
>14|NA|TRBJ1-1|TRBD1|TRBV20-1
CSAGDRVSNTEAFF
TGCAGTGCTGGGGACAGGGTGTCGAACACTGAAGCTTTCTTT
>15|few|TRBJ2-1|TRBD2|TRBV5-1
CASSLAGDTYNEQFF
TGCGCCAGCAGTCTAGCGGGAGACACTTACAATGAGCAGTTCTTC
>15|few|TRBJ2-3|TRBD2|TRBV20-1
CSVPRTSGGKDTQYF
TGCAGTGTTCCCCGGACTAGCGGGGGGAAAGATACGCAGTATTTT
>14|few|TRBJ2-5|TRBD1|TRBV7-7
CASSLTGDRETQYF
TGTGCTAGCAGCCTGACAGGGGACAGAGAGACCCAGTACTTC
>14|many|TRBJ2-3|NA|TRBV4-3
CASSQQGSTDTQYF
TGCGCCAGCAGCCAACAGGGGAGCACAGATACGCAGTATTTT
>15|NA|TRBJ1-5|NA|TRBV24-1
CATSESSGSNQPQHF
TGTGCCACCAGTGAATCCTCGGGGAGCAATCAGCCCCAGCATTTT
>14|NA|TRBJ2-4|NA|TRBV6-2/TRBV6-3
CASKGELTKNIQYF
TGTGCCAGCAAGGGAGAGCTAACCAAAAACATTCAGTACTTC
>13|NA|TRBJ1-1|TRBD1|TRBV20-1
CSAKGGQGAHAFF
TGCAGTGCTAAAGGGGGACAGGGGGCGCATGCTTTCTTT
>13|many|TRBJ2-3|NA|TRBV20-1
CSARPDISDTQYF
TGCAGTGCTAGGCCCGATATCAGTGATACGCAGTATTTT
>14|many|TRBJ2-1|TRBD2|TRBV2
CASTKTSGYNEQFF
TGTGCCAGCACCAAGACTAGCGGATACAATGAGCAGTTCTTC
>17|many|TRBJ2-7|TRBD2|TRBV7-9
CASSPLRLRRGAREQYF
TGTGCCAGCAGCCCACTACGACTTCGGCGGGGGGCGAGAGAGCAGTACTTC
>15|few|TRBJ2-6|TRBD1|TRBV29-1
CSVQGQGTGANVLTF
TGCAGCGTCCAAGGACAGGGGACTGGGGCCAACGTCCTGACTTTC
>15|NA|TRBJ1-2|NA|TRBV28
CASSFRTDQSRGYTF
TGTGCCAGCAGTTTCCGAACGGACCAGTCGCGAGGCTACACCTTC
>13|NA|TRBJ1-1|TRBD1|TRBV6-5
CASSWRTGERAFF
TGTGCCAGCAGTTGGAGGACAGGCGAAAGAGCTTTCTTT
>13|NA|TRBJ1-5|NA|TRBV6-6
CASGLNSNQPQHF
TGTGCCAGCGGGTTGAATAGCAATCAGCCCCAGCATTTT
>15|few|TRBJ2-1|TRBD2|TRBV5-6
CASSFTSGDYNEQFF
TGTGCCAGCAGCTTCACTAGCGGGGACTACAATGAGCAGTTCTTC
>17|NA|TRBJ2-5|NA|TRBV25-1
CASSPFRGGQGRETQYF
TGTGCCAGCAGTCCCTTCCGGGGGGGACAGGGTCGAGAGACCCAGTACTTC
>15|few|TRBJ2-3|NA|TRBV5-1
CASSLAARPTDTQYF
TGCGCCAGCAGCTTGGCAGCTCGTCCCACAGATACGCAGTATTTT
>15|few|TRBJ1-5|NA|TRBV28
CASLTPRRGNQPQHF
TGTGCCAGCCTCACCCCCAGGAGGGGCAATCAGCCCCAGCATTTT
>12|many|TRBJ2-3|NA|TRBV20-1
CSGGARTDTQYF
TGCAGCGGGGGAGCCCGCACAGATACGCAGTATTTT
>16|many|TRBJ1-6|NA|TRBV28
CASSQYTGPRNSPLHF
TGTGCCAGCAGCCAGTACACAGGGCCCAGGAATTCACCCCTCCACTTT
>15|NA|TRBJ1-5|NA|TRBV5-5
CASSLQGSSNQPQHF
TGTGCCAGCAGCCTACAGGGCAGCAGCAATCAGCCCCAGCATTTT
>16|few|TRBJ2-7|NA|TRBV6-2/TRBV6-3
CASIRGRGYFPYEQYF
TGTGCCAGCATACGGGGCAGGGGATATTTCCCCTACGAGCAGTACTTC
>16|NA|TRBJ1-4|TRBD1|TRBV25-1
CASSETLDRKNEKLFF
TGTGCCAGCAGTGAAACCCTGGACAGGAAGAATGAAAAACTGTTTTTT
>15|many|TRBJ2-7|TRBD2|TRBV11-2
CASSLALAGSYEQYF
TGTGCCAGCAGCTTAGCTCTAGCGGGATCCTACGAGCAGTACTTC
>15|few|TRBJ2-7|TRBD1|TRBV2
CASREYRQGTYEQYF
TGTGCCAGCAGAGAGTACCGACAGGGGACCTACGAGCAGTACTTC